This TCR beta chain was profiled in a study of blood T cells in healthy people across ages. Study at large: For every two T cells, template switching captured about one barcoded beta molecule.

Findings and limits, study-wide: Leaving the PBMCs unsorted stopped any conclusive comparison of naive versus antigen-experienced cells.

This CDR3 is 12 amino acids long. CDR1 is SEHNR and CDR2 is FQNEAQ in the germline V gene (reference sequence). V dropped 8 bases and J dropped 6; count of bases not matched to a gene: 6. In regard to this clonotype: Its target is not known.

Primed by a sample-barcoded 5' primer and a J-beta primer mix, a second PCR proceeded for 7 to 11 cycles. Each cDNA molecule received a tag from a template-switch adaptor that had 12 random nucleotides. MiXCR, run by TCRdb on the 5' RACE reads, gives a single entry per CDR3 protein. The sample lists about 810,000 distinct CDR3 sequences; approximately 35% were seen once. The specimen was blood. The genes are TRBV7-9 and TRBJ1-1; 7 positions match TRBD1. This sequence originates from a young man in good health. This CDR3 is CASRDSLSEAFF. The DNA for the CDR3 is TGTGCCAGCCGGGACAGCCTTTCTGAAGCTTTCTTT.